The 27 T cell receptor beta chains below come from one sample, sequenced in a study of blood T cells in healthy people across ages. A second roughly 6 to 11 cycle PCR used barcoded and J-beta primers. TCRdb itself ran the 5' RACE reads through MiXCR, one entry per CDR3 protein. The sample has about 680,000 distinct CDR3 sequences, around half seen once. Sequenced sample: blood. The receptors here all came from a woman aged 55-70 years in good health.

The rearrangement joins TRBV20-1 to TRBJ2-5; D is possibly TRBD1 or TRBD2 (5 bases each). The assigned J gene may be wrong: the sequence end matches TRBJ2-7 better. There are 14 residues in the CDR3. Germline V gives CDR1 DFQATT, CDR2 SNEGSKA (reference sequence). As DNA, the CDR3 is TGCAGTGCTAGGAACGGGACGGGGCTGTACGAGCAGTACTTC. It is translated as CSARNGTGLYEQYF.

This clonotype was seen more than once but under ten times. The rearrangement links TRBV21-1 to TRBJ2-1; whether TRBD1, the table's D call, matches the DNA was not checked. TRBV21-1 is reported as a pseudogene. CDR3 length: 16 amino acids. CDR3 loop: CASSKLAKEGDNEQFF. The CDR3 DNA follows: TGTGCCAGCAGCAAGCTAGCCAAAGAGGGGGACAATGAGCAGTTCTTC.

This rearrangement joins TRBV6-6 to TRBJ1-6, with unresolved D. V lost 0 bases and J 4 bases, leaving 7 bases between the germline ends. CDR3 length equals 15 residues. CDR1 and CDR2 (germline): MNHNY, SVGAGI (reference sequence). The CDR3, as DNA: TGTGCCAGCAGTTACTCGACGGAATATAATTCACCCCTCCACTTT. Encoded protein: CASSYSTEYNSPLHF.

The chain employs TRBV27 and TRBJ1-1; the D gene is possibly TRBD1 (6 bases). V lost 2 bases, J lost 5 bases, and 15 bases lay in between. CDR1 is MNHEY, CDR2 SMNVEV, per germline (reference sequence). CDR3 length: 15 amino acids. CDR3 DNA: TGTGCCAGCAGTTTACAGGGGACGACGAAAACTGAAGCTTTCTTT. Amino acids: CASSLQGTTKTEAFF.

The V call is TRBV9, the J call TRBJ2-1, with D maybe TRBD2 (6 bases). The CDR3 runs 14 residues. Germline CDR1 SGDLS, CDR2 YYNGEE. Trimming cost V 4 bases and J 6 bases, with 14 bases left between them. This chain's CDR3 is CASSTRDSLNEQFF. CDR3 DNA: TGTGCCAGCAGCACCCGGGACTCCCTCAATGAGCAGTTCTTC.

The chain carries TRBV2 and TRBJ2-6; a weak D match, TRBD1 (5 bases). The CDR3 totals 15 residues. Germline-derived CDR1 and CDR2 are SNHLY and FYNNEI. The V gene lost 9 bases and the J gene lost 0 bases, with 12 bases spanning the gap. CDR3 loop: CASRMTDSGANVLTF. CDR3 DNA sequence: TGTGCCAGTAGAATGACAGACTCTGGGGCCAACGTCCTGACTTTC.

CDR3 coding DNA: TGTGCCAGCAGTGTGGAGAAATACACTGAAGCTTTCTTT. Its protein product is CASSVEKYTEAFF. The rearrangement joins TRBV6-4 to TRBJ1-1; D call uncertain. V was pared by 4 bases and J by 3 bases, with 9 bases between. The CDR3 contains 13 residues. The V gene's germline CDR1 is MRHNA and CDR2 SNTAGT.

This clonotype has ten or more counts. The chain uses TRBV7-2 and TRBJ2-6; D is uncertain. The ends were cut back, 1 base at V and 0 bases at J, with 10 bases in the middle. The CDR3 spans 17 residues. CDR1 is SGHTA and CDR2 is FQGNSA in the germline V gene. DNA of the CDR3: TGTGCCAGCAGCTTAGGGATAACACGCTCTGGGGCCAACGTCCTGACTTTC. It specifies CASSLGITRSGANVLTF.

This clonotype came up once. Written as DNA, the CDR3 is TGCAGTGCTAGAAAGCAGGGCCAAGTGAACACTGAAGCTTTCTTT. This encodes CSARKQGQVNTEAFF. V and J are TRBV20-1 and TRBJ1-1; D is perhaps TRBD1 (5 bases). V lost 2 bases to trimming and J lost 0 bases, with 13 bases between them. The V gene's germline CDR1 is DFQATT and CDR2 SNEGSKA (reference sequence). This CDR3 comprises 15 residues.

This chain uses TRBV4-2 with TRBJ2-1; the match to TRBD1 covers 9 bases. The V and J ends lost 1 base and 13 bases, in that order; junction bases with no gene match: 14. Germline CDR1 reads LGHNA; CDR2 reads YNFKEQ. The CDR3 runs to 16 residues. In DNA form, the CDR3 reads TGTGCCAGCAGCCAAGGGGCAACAGGGGGCGCAGAGACCCAGTTCTTC. Protein sequence: CASSQGATGGAETQFF.

V gene TRBV29-1 combines with J gene TRBJ1-2, with a weak D call TRBD1 (6 bases). CDR3 length equals 16 residues. Per germline, CDR1 SQVTM and CDR2 ANQGSEA. V lost 6 bases and J 6 bases, leaving 26 bases between the germline ends. The CDR3 region has the DNA TGCAGCGTCTCCGGGACAAAGAGCCTCGGTCCTGATGGCTACACCTTC. Amino acids: CSVSGTKSLGPDGYTF.

J is TRBJ2-1 and V is TRBV5-8; D not resolved. Germline V CDR1 and CDR2: SGHTS, YDEGEE. Trimming left V 4 bases short and J 10 bases short, with 12 bases between. The CDR3 is made up of 12 amino acids. CDR3 coding DNA: TGTGCCAGCAGCCCCCCGACGGAGGAGCAGTTCTTC. Translating it yields CASSPPTEEQFF. Drawing the rest from reference TRBV5-8 and TRBJ2-1, the complete variable domain is EAGVTQSPTHLIKTRGQQATLRCSPISGHTSVYWYQQALGLGLQFLLWYDEGEERNRGNFPPRFSGRQFPNYSSELNVNALELEDSALYLCASSPPTEEQFFGPGTRLTVL.

The chain uses TRBV4-2 and TRBJ2-1; 13 bases are shared with TRBD2. In germline, CDR1 is LGHNA, CDR2 YNFKEQ. J gave up 7 bases and V 0 bases, and 6 bases lay outside the gene matches. The CDR3 has 17 residues. The CDR3 nucleotides are TGTGCCAGCAGCCAAGATTGGACTAGCGGGAGTTATAATGAGCAGTTCTTC. It encodes CASSQDWTSGSYNEQFF.

In its sample, this clonotype was seen a few times. This sequence joins TRBV12-3 or TRBV12-4 and TRBJ1-2, with 8 bases matching TRBD1. V lost 5 bases to trimming and J lost 4 bases; unmatched junction nucleotides: 12. The length of the CDR3 is 16 residues. The DNA of the CDR3 is TGTGCCAGCAGTCCCTACCCTGACAGGGGAGCCTATGGCTACACCTTC. Protein sequence: CASSPYPDRGAYGYTF.

This clonotype was picked up a small number of times. This chain joins TRBV7-2 and TRBJ1-6; D gene ambiguous. Trimming removed 3 bases from V and 5 bases from J, with 5 bases in between. The germline CDR1 and CDR2 sequences are SGHTA and FQGNSA. The CDR3 covers 13 residues. The CDR3, as DNA: TGTGCCAGCAGCTTGGAAAATAATTCACCCCTCCACTTT. It translates to CASSLENNSPLHF.

This clonotype was counted a few times. V is TRBV7-2 and J is TRBJ2-5; 8 bases map to TRBD2. Germline CDR1 and CDR2: SGHTA and FQGNSA. J lost 5 bases, V lost 5 bases, and 16 bases had no gene match. The CDR3 has 17 amino acids. The CDR3 loop reads CASSRLGAGGRKETQYF. The DNA of the CDR3 is TGTGCCAGCAGCCGTTTGGGGGCGGGGGGTCGTAAGGAGACCCAGTACTTC.

The chain combines TRBV7-9 with TRBJ2-1; 10 bases agree with TRBD1. Per germline, CDR1 SEHNR and CDR2 FQNEAQ (reference sequence). With V trimmed by 11 bases and J by 5 bases, 9 bases remained unmatched. The CDR3 runs 14 residues. The CDR3 loop is CAQGDRGPDNEQFF. The CDR3 DNA sequence: TGTGCCCAGGGCGACAGGGGGCCAGACAATGAGCAGTTCTTC.

This clonotype has just a few counts. The chain uses TRBV27 and TRBJ2-1, with TRBD2 matching over 9 bases. V shed 0 bases, J shed 15 bases, and the junction held 6 bases outside the gene matches. Per germline, CDR1 MNHEY and CDR2 SMNVEV (reference sequence). The CDR3 contains 13 residues. In DNA form, the CDR3 reads TGTGCCAGCAGTTTATCTTTGACTAGCGGAACGTTCTTC. Translating gives CASSLSLTSGTFF.

This rearrangement joins TRBV4-2 to TRBJ2-3, with D tentatively TRBD1 or TRBD2 (5 bases each). V lost 0 bases to trimming and J lost 0 bases, with 13 bases between them. CDR1 LGHNA and CDR2 YNFKEQ come from the germline V gene. This CDR3 is 17 amino acids long. The CDR3 spells CASSQDLGTPSTDTQYF. The CDR3 DNA reads as TGTGCCAGCAGCCAAGATCTAGGGACCCCTAGCACAGATACGCAGTATTTT.

This clonotype was found many times. The rearrangement links TRBV7-2 to TRBJ2-5; D remains ambiguous. The V and J ends lost 2 bases and 5 bases respectively, with 3 bases between them. Germline CDR1 and CDR2: SGHTA and FQGNSA. The CDR3 runs to 11 residues. DNA of the CDR3: TGTGCCAGCAGCTTAACTGAGACCCAGTACTTC. Encoded protein: CASSLTETQYF. The full variable domain, its missing parts supplied by reference TRBV7-2 and TRBJ2-5, is GAGVSQSPSNKVTEKGKDVELRCDPISGHTALYWYRQSLGQGLEFLIYFQGNSAPDKSGLPSDRFSAERTGGSVSTLTIQRTQQEDSAVYLCASSLTETQYFGPGTRLLVL.

J is TRBJ2-3 and V is TRBV5-1, with TRBD2 matching 8 bases. This CDR3 region has 17 residues. Germline V gene sequence: CDR1 SGHRS, CDR2 YFSETQ. V shed 4 bases, J shed 3 bases, and the junction held 13 bases outside the gene matches. The CDR3 sequence is CASSHLGIAGITDTQYF. In DNA, the CDR3 is TGCGCCAGCAGCCACCTGGGGATAGCGGGAATAACAGATACGCAGTATTTT.

The chain joins TRBV24-1 to TRBJ2-5, with 9 bases matching TRBD2. This CDR3 contains 14 residues. V was pared by 4 bases and J by 5 bases, with 4 bases of the junction left unmatched. CDR1 and CDR2 from the germline V gene are KGHDR and SFDVKD. The CDR3 coding sequence is TGTGCCACCAGTGACTTAGCGGGAGTGGAGACCCAGTACTTC. Amino acid sequence: CATSDLAGVETQYF.

In its sample, this clonotype was seen a few times. The chain has TRBV12-5 and TRBJ2-7; the D is unclear. This CDR3 is 12 amino acids long. V dropped 6 bases and J dropped 3 bases, with 9 bases sitting between them. The germline gives CDR1 LGHNT, CDR2 FRNRAP. The CDR3 sequence is CASGWFNYEQYF. The CDR3 bases are TGTGCTAGTGGCTGGTTCAACTACGAGCAGTACTTC. The full variable domain, with the rest looked up from reference TRBV12-5 and TRBJ2-7, is DARVTQTPRHKVTEMGQEVTMRCQPILGHNTVFWYRQTMMQGLELLAYFRNRAPLDDSGMPKDRFSAEMPDATLATLKIQPSEPRDSAVYFCASGWFNYEQYFGPGTRLTVT.

This clonotype turned up a few times. This chain links TRBV29-1 with TRBJ2-7, with D perhaps assigned TRBD1 or TRBD2 (5 bases each). V lost 6 bases and J lost 0, with 15 bases in between. CDR3 length equals 14 residues. Germline CDR1 SQVTM, CDR2 ANQGSEA. Here the CDR3 reads CSVKKAGSSYEQYF. The CDR3 DNA sequence: TGCAGCGTAAAAAAGGCAGGGAGCTCCTACGAGCAGTACTTC.

The chain links TRBV6-1 to TRBJ2-1; 9 bases agree with TRBD1. The germline CDR1 and CDR2 sequences are MNHNS and SASEGT. J lost 12 bases, V lost 6 bases, and 3 bases had no gene match. This CDR3 comprises 11 residues. CDR3 coding DNA: TGTGCCAGCAGGATGGACAGGGGGCAGTTCTTC. Residues: CASRMDRGQFF.

The rearrangement uses TRBV6-1 and TRBJ2-1; D not certain. This CDR3 comprises 14 residues. Germline V gives CDR1 MNHNS, CDR2 SASEGT. V lost 6 bases and J 5 bases, leaving 14 bases between the germline ends. The CDR3 DNA follows: TGTGCCAGCAGGGACGAGGAAGGAAACAATGAGCAGTTCTTC. It translates to CASRDEEGNNEQFF.

This clonotype was found many times. This chain connects TRBV10-3 to TRBJ2-5; TRBD1 matches 7 bases. This CDR3 comprises 15 residues. CDR1 and CDR2 (germline): ENHRY, SYGVKD. The trim removed 3 bases at V and 3 bases at J, leaving 7 bases unmatched. This CDR3 is CAISDHADREETQYF. The CDR3, as DNA: TGTGCCATCAGTGACCACGCAGACAGGGAAGAGACCCAGTACTTC.